The clone carrying this T cell receptor (beta chain) was observed a handful of times. Using its own MiXCR run on the 5' RACE reads, TCRdb lists one record per CDR3 protein. The table records 450,000 to 650,000 distinct CDR3 sequences, 12% to 15% of them present only once. The sample comes from a study of identical twins. This CDR3 region has 13 residues. The germline V gene has CDR1 MDHEN and CDR2 SYDVKM. The V segment lost 3 bases and the J segment 2 bases; nucleotides outside the gene matches: 1. These records were also assigned to another study, of yellow fever vaccine responses in identical twins.

Sequenced material: CD4+ T cells sorted from blood. The source of this sequence is a woman aged 18-29 years in good health. V usage is TRBV28 and J usage is TRBJ2-7; 7 bases fit TRBD1. This CDR3 is CASSFDRAYEQYF. In nucleotides, the CDR3 is TGTGCCAGCAGTTTTGACAGGGCCTACGAGCAGTACTTC.